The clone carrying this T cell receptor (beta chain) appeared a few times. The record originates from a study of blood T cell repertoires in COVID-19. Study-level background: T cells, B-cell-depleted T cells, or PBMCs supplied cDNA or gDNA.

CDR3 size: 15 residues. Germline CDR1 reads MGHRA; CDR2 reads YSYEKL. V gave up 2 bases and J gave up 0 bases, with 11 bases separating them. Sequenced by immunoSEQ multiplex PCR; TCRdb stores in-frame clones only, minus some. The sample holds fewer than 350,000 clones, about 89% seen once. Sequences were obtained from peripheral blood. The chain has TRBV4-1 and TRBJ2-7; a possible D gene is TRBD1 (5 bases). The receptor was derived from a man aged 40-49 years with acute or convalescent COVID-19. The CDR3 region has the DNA TGCGCCAGCAGCCAACTCGGACAATACTCCTACGAGCAGTACTTC. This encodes CASSQLGQYSYEQYF.